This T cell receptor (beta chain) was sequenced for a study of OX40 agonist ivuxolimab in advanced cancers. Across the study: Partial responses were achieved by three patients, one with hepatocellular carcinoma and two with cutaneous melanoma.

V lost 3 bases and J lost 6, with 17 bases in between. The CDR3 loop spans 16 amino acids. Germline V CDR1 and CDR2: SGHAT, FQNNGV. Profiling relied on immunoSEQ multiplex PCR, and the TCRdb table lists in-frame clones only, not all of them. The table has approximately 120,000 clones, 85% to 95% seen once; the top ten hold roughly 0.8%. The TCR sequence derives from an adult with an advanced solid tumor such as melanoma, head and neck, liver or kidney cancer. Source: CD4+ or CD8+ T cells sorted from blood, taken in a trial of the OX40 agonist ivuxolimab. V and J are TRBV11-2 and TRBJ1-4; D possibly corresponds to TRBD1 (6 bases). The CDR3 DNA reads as TGTGCCAGCAGCTTGGGGGTTGGGGGGCCCGATGAAAAACTGTTTTTT. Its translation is CASSLGVGGPDEKLFF.